This TCR beta chain is from a study of PD-L1 blockade in urothelial cancer. Overall study results and limits: It was durable-benefit patients whose tumor-associated blood clones expanded more at 3 weeks.

Sequenced by immunoSEQ multiplex PCR; TCRdb stores in-frame clones only, minus some. The profile covers 40,000 to 60,000 clones, with less than 85% appearing a single time and roughly 10% taken by the ten largest. CDR3 length equals 14 residues. From germline, CDR1 is GTSNPN and CDR2 SVGIG (reference sequence). The V segment lost 0 bases and the J segment 11 bases; nucleotides outside the gene matches: 12. As concerns this clone: Antigen specificity is unknown.

Stated time point: pretreatment peripheral blood. This clonotype was obtained from a man aged 70 or older with urothelial cancer. Sequences were derived from PBMCs, sampled around atezolizumab (anti-PD-L1) treatment. The chain is built from TRBV30 and TRBJ1-1; 7 bases are a match to TRBD1. CDR3 nucleotides: TGTGCCTGGAGTGTAGGGGGCCCTTCGGAAGTGGCTTTCTTT. As protein: CAWSVGGPSEVAFF.